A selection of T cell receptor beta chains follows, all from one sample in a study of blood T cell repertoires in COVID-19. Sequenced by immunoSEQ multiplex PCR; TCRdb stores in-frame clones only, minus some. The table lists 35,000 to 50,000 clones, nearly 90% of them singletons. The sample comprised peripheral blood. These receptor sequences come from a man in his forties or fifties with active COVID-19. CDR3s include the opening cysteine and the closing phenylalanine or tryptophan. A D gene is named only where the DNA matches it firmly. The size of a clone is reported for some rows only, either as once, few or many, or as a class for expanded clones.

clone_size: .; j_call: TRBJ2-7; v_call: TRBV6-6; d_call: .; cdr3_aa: CASSYPYREGVYEQYF; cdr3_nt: TGTGCCAGCAGTTACCCCTACAGGGAGGGCGTCTACGAGCAGTACTTC
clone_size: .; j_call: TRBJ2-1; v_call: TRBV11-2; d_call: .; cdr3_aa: CASSSEANNEQFF; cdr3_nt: TGTGCCAGCAGCTCCGAAGCTAACAATGAGCAGTTCTTC
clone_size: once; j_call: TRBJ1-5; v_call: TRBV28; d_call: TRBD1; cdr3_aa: CASARDRGSRGSQPQHF; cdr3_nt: TGTGCCAGCGCCCGGGACAGGGGTAGTCGGGGCAGTCAGCCCCAGCATTTT
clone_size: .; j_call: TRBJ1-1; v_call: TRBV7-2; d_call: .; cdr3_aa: CASSRGGGPGTEAFF; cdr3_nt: TGTGCCAGCAGCCGCGGCGGGGGGCCAGGCACTGAAGCTTTCTTT
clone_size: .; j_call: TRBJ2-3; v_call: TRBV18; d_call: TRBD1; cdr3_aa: CASSRTGGRDTQYF; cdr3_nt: TGTGCCAGCTCACGGACAGGGGGCCGGGATACGCAGTATTTT
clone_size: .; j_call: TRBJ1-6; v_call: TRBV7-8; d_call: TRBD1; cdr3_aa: CASSLIFDRALKSPLHF; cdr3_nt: TGTGCCAGCAGCCTAATCTTCGACAGGGCTCTAAAGTCACCCCTCCACTTT
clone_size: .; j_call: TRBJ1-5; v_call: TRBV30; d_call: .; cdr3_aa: CAWSVGGVNQPQHF; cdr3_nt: TGTGCCTGGAGTGTTGGGGGCGTCAATCAGCCCCAGCATTTT
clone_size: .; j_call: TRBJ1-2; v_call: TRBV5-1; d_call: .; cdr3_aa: CASSLREANYGYTF; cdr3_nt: TGCGCCAGCAGCTTGCGGGAAGCTAACTATGGCTACACCTTC
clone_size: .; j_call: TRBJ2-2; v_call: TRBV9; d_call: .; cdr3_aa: CASSLNTGELFF; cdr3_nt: TGTGCCAGCAGCCTGAACACCGGGGAGCTGTTTTTT
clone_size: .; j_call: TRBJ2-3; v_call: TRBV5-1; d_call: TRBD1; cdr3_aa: CASSLGTGRASTQYF; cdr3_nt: TGCGCCAGCAGCTTGGGGACAGGGCGGGCTAGTACGCAGTATTTT
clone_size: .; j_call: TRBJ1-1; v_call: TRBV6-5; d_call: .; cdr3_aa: CASSYPKIDGNTEAFF; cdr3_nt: TGTGCCAGCAGTTATCCCAAGATAGATGGGAACACTGAAGCTTTCTTT
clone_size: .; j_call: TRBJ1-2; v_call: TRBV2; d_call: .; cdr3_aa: CASRVSDYGYTF; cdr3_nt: TGTGCCAGCAGGGTCAGCGACTATGGCTACACCTTC
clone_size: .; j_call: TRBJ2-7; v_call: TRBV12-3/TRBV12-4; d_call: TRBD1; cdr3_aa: CASRGQGRYEQYF; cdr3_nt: TGTGCCAGCAGGGGACAGGGACGCTACGAGCAGTACTTC
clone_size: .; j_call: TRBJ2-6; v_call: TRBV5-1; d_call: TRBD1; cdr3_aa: CASSQRQGAAGANVLTF; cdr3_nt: TGCGCCAGCAGCCAAAGACAGGGGGCAGCTGGGGCCAACGTCCTGACTTTC
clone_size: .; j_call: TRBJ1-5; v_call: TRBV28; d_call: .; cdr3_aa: CFGVWQPQHF; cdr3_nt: TGTTTCGGGGTATGGCAGCCCCAGCATTTT
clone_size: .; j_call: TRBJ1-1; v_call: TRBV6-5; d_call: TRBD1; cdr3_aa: CASSRQGRAFF; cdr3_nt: TGTGCCAGCAGTAGACAGGGACGAGCTTTCTTT
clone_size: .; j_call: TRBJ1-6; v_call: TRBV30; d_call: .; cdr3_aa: CAWSVAARGSPLHF; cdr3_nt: TGTGCCTGGAGTGTCGCCGCCCGCGGATCACCCCTCCACTTT
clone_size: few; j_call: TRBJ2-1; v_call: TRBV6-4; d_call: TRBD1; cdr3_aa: CASSDSGTGESSEQFF; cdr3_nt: TGTGCCAGCAGTGATTCCGGGACAGGGGAGTCAAGTGAGCAGTTCTTC
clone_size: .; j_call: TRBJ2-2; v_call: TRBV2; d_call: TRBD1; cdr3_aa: CASSPDRGMNTGELFF; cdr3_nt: TGTGCCAGCAGCCCTGACAGGGGGATGAACACCGGGGAGCTGTTTTTT
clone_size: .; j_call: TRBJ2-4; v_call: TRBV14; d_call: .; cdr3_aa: CASSPQGNIAKNIQYF; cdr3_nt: TGTGCCAGCAGCCCACAGGGAAATATAGCCAAAAACATTCAGTACTTC
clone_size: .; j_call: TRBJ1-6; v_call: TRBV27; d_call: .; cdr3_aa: CASSKRQPPNSPLHF; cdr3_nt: TGTGCCAGCAGCAAACGACAGCCTCCTAATTCACCCCTCCACTTT
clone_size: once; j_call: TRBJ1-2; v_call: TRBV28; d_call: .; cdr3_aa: CASSLPGGRGYTF; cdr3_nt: TGTGCCAGCAGTTTGCCTGGAGGACGAGGCTACACCTTC
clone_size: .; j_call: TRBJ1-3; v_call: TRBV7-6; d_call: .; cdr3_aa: CASSLASVRSSGNTIYF; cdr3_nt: TGTGCCAGCAGCTTAGCAAGTGTCCGGAGCTCTGGAAACACCATATATTTT
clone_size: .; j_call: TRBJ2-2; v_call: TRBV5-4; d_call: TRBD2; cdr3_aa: CASSHGLDLTGELFF; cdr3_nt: TGTGCCAGCAGTCACGGACTAGACCTAACCGGGGAGCTGTTTTTT
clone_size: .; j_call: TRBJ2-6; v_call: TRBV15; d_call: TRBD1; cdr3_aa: CATSRARTGYSGANVLTF; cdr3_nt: TGTGCCACCAGCAGAGCTCGGACAGGTTACTCTGGGGCCAACGTCCTGACTTTC
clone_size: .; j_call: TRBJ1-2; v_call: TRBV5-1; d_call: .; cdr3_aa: CASSPSTENYGYTF; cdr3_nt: TGCGCCAGCAGCCCCTCGACTGAGAACTATGGCTACACCTTC
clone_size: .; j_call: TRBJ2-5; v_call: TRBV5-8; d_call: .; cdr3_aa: CASSLAGSSGQETQYF; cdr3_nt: TGTGCCAGCAGCTTGGCGGGGAGTAGTGGGCAAGAGACCCAGTACTTC
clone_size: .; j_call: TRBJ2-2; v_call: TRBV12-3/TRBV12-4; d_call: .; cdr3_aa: CASSLNTGELFF; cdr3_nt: TGTGCCAGCAGTCTGAACACCGGGGAGCTGTTTTTT
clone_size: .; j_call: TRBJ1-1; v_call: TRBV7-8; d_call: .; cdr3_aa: CASSLEQWNTEAFF; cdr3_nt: TGTGCCAGCAGCTTAGAACAGTGGAACACTGAAGCTTTCTTT
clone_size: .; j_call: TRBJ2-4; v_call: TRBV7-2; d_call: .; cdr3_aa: CASSFSGQQNIQYF; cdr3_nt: TGTGCCAGCAGCTTTAGTGGACAGCAAAACATTCAGTACTTC
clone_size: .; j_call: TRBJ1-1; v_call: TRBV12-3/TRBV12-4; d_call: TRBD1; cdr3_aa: CASNDRGSEAFF; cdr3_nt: TGTGCCAGCAACGACAGGGGCTCTGAAGCTTTCTTT
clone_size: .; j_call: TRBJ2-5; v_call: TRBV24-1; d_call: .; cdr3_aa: CATSDLGGQKETQYF; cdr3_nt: TGTGCCACCAGTGATTTAGGAGGGCAGAAAGAGACCCAGTACTTC
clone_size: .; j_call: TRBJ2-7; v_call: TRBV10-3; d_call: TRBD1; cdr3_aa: CAIRGTGDTYEQYF; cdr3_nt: TGTGCCATCAGGGGGACAGGGGACACCTACGAGCAGTACTTC
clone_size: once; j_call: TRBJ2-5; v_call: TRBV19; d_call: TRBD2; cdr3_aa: CASSMGTSGGTQYF; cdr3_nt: TGTGCCAGTAGTATGGGGACTAGCGGTGGGACCCAGTACTTC
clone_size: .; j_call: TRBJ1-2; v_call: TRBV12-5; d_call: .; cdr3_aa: CASGLDWGTGKANYGYTF; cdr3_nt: TGTGCTAGTGGTTTGGACTGGGGAACGGGAAAAGCTAACTATGGCTACACCTTC
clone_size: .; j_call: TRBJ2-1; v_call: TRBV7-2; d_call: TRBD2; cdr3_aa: CASSLVVRLAGDVFF; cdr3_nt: TGTGCCAGCAGCTTAGTAGTTCGGCTAGCGGGGGACGTGTTCTTC
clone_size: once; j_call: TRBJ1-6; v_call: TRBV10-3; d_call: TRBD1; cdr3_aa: CAIRGTAPGSLHF; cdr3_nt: TGTGCCATCAGGGGGACAGCTCCGGGATCCCTCCACTTT